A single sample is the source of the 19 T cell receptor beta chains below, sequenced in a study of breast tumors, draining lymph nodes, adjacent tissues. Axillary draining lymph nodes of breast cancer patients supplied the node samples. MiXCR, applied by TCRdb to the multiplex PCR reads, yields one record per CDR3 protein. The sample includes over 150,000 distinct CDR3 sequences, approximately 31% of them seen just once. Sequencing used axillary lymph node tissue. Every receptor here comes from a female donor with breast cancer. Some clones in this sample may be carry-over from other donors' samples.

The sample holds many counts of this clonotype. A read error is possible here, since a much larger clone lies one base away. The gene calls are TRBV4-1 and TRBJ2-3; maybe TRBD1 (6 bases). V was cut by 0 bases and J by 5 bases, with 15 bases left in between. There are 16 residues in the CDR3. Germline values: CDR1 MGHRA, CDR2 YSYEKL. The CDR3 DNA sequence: TGCGCCAGCAGCCAAGAAGGGGCAGGGGAAGGAGATACGCAGTATTTT. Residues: CASSQEGAGEGDTQYF.

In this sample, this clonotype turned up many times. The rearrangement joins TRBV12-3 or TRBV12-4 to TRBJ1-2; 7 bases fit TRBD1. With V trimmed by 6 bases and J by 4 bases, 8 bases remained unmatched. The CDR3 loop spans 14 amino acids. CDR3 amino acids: CASSPRRDSYGYTF. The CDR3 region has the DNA TGTGCCAGCAGCCCAAGACGGGACAGCTATGGCTACACCTTC.

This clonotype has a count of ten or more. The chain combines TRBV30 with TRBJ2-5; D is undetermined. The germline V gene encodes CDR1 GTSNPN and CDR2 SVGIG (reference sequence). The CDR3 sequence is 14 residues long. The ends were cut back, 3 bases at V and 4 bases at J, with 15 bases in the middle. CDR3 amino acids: CAWRGRGIVETQYF. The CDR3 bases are TGTGCCTGGAGAGGTAGAGGAATTGTAGAGACCCAGTACTTC.

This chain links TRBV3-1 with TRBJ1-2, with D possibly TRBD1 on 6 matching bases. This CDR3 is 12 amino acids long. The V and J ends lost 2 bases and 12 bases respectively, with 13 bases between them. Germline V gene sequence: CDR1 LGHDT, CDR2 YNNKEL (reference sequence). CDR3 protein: CASSQTGNRNTF. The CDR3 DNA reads TGTGCCAGCAGCCAAACAGGGAATCGAAACACCTTC.

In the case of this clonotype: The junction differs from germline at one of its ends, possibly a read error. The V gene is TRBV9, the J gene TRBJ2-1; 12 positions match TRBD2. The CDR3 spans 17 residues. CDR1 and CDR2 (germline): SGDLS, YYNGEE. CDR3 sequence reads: CASSDPSGGASYTEQFF. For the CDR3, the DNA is TGTGCCAGCAGCGACCCTAGCGGGGGGGCCTCCTACACTGAGCAGTTCTTC.

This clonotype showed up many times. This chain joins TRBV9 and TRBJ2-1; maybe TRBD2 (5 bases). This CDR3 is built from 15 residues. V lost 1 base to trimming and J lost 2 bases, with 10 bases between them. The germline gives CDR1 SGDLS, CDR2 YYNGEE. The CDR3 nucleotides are TGTGCCAGCAGCGTACTAGCTGGCGCCTACAATGAGCAGTTCTTC. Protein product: CASSVLAGAYNEQFF.

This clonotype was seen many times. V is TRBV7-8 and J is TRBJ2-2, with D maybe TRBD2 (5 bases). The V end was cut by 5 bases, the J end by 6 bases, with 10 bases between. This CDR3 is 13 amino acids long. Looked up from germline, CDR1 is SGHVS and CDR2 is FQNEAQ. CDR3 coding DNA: TGTGCCAGCAGCGAGGACTGGGCCGGGGAGCTGTTTTTT. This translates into CASSEDWAGELFF.

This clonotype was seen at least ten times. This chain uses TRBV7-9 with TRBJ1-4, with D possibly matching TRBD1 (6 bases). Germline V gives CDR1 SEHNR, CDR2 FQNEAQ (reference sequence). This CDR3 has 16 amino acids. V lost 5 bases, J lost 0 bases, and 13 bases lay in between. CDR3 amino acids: CASSTRDKATNEKLFF. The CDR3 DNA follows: TGTGCCAGCAGCACAAGGGACAAAGCAACTAATGAAAAACTGTTTTTT. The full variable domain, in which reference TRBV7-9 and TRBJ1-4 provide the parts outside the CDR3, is DTGVSQNPRHKITKRGQNVTFRCDPISEHNRLYWYRQTLGQGPEFLTYFQNEAQLEKSRLLSDRFSAERPKGSFSTLEIQRTEQGDSAMYLCASSTRDKATNEKLFFGSGTQLSVL.

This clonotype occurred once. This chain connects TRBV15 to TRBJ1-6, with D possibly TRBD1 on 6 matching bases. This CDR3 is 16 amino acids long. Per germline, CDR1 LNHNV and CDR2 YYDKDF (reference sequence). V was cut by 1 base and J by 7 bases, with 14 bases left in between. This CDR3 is CATSRVGGAGNSPLHF. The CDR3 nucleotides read TGTGCCACCAGCAGAGTTGGGGGCGCGGGAAATTCACCCCTCCACTTT. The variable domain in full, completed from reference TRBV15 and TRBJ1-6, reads DAMVIQNPRYQVTQFGKPVTLSCSQTLNHNVMYWYQQKSSQAPKLLFHYYDKDFNNEADTPDNFQSRRPNTSFCFLDIRSPGLGDTAMYLCATSRVGGAGNSPLHFGNGTRLTVT.

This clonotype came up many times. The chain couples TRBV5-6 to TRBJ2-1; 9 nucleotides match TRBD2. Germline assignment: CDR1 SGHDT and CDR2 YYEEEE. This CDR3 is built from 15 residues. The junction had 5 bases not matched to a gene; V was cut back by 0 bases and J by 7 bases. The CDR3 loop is CASSLGGLARNEQFF. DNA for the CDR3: TGTGCCAGCAGCTTGGGTGGACTAGCGAGAAATGAGCAGTTCTTC.

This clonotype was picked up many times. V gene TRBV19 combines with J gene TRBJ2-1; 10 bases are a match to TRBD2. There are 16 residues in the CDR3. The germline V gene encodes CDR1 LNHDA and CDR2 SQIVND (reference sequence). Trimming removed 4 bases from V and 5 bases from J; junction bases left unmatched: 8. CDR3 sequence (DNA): TGTGCCAGTAGTAGGCTCGGACTAGCGGAGCACAATGAGCAGTTCTTC. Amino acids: CASSRLGLAEHNEQFF. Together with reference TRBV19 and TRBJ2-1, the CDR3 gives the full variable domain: DGGITQSPKYLFRKEGQNVTLSCEQNLNHDAMYWYRQDPGQGLRLIYYSQIVNDFQKGDIAEGYSVSREKKESFPLTVTSAQKNPTAFYLCASSRLGLAEHNEQFFGPGTRLTVL.

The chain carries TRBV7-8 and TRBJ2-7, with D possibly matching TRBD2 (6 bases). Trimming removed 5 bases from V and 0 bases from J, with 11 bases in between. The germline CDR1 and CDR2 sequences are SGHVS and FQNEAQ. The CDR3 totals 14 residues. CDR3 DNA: TGTGCCAGCAGCGGGGACTTCCGCTCCTACGAGCAGTACTTC. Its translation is CASSGDFRSYEQYF.

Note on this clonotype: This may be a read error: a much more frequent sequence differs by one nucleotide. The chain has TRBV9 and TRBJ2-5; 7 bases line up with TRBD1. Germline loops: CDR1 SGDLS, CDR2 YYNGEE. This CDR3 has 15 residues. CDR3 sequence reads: CASSVGQGPQETPYF. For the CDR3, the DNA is TGTGCCAGCAGCGTAGGACAGGGCCCCCAAGAGACCCCGTACTTC.

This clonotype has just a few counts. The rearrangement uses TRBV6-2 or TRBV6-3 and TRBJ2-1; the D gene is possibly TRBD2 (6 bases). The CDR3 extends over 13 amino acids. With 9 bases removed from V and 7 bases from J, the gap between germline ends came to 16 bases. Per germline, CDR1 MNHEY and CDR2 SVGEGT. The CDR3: CASRRDRMNEQFF. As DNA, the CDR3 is TGTGCCAGTCGGCGGGATAGAATGAATGAGCAGTTCTTC.

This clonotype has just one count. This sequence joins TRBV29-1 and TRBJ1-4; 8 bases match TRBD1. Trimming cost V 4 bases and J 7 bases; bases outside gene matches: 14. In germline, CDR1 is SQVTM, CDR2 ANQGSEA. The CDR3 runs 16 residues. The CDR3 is CSVAEAGYGTGEKLFF. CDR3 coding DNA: TGCAGCGTTGCAGAGGCCGGGTACGGGACAGGTGAAAAACTGTTTTTT.

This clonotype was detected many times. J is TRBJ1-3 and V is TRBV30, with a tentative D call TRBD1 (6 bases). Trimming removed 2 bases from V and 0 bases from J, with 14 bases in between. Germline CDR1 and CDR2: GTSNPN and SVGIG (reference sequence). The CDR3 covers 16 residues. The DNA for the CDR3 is TGTGCCTGGAGTCGCCTACAGGGAAACTCTGGAAACACCATATATTTT. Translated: CAWSRLQGNSGNTIYF.

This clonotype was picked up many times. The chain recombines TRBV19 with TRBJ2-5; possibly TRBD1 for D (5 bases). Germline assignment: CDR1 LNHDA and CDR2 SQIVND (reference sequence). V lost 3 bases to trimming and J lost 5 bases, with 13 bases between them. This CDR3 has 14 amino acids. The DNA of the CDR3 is TGTGCCAGTAGTATCGGCAGGGCGAGGGAGACCCAGTACTTC. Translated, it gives CASSIGRARETQYF.

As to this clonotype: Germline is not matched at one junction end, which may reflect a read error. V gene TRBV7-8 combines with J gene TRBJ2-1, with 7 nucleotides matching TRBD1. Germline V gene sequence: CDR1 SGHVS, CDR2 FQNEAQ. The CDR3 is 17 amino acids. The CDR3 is CASSTRQGRSPYNQQFF. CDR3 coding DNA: TGTGCCAGCAGCACCCGACAGGGAAGAAGTCCCTACAATCAGCAGTTCTTC.

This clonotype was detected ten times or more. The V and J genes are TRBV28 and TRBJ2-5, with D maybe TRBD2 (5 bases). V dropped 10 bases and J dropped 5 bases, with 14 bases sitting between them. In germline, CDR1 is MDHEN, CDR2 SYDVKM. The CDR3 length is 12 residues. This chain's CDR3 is CAIGGQLETQYF. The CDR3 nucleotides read TGTGCCATTGGCGGGCAGCTTGAGACCCAGTACTTC.